One sample yielded the 19 T cell receptor beta chains listed below, sequenced in a study of blood T cell repertoires in COVID-19. Libraries were prepared by immunoSEQ multiplex PCR; TCRdb keeps only in-frame clonotypes and omits some of them. In the table there are approximately 89,000 clones, 75% to 90% of which are singletons. Sequenced sample: peripheral blood. Receptor source: a human donor in a cohort sampled during active COVID-19.

The DNA of the CDR3 is TGTGCCAGCACCCCCCGGGTGGTCCTTAGCACAGATACGCAGTATTTT. Encoded protein: CASTPRVVLSTDTQYF. The V call is TRBV2, the J call TRBJ2-3; D not resolved. The CDR3 spans 16 residues. Germline CDR1 and CDR2: SNHLY and FYNNEI. V lost 7 bases to trimming and J lost 0 bases, with 17 bases between them.

This chain joins TRBV27 and TRBJ2-3; 10 positions match TRBD2. Germline CDR1 reads MNHEY; CDR2 reads SMNVEV (reference sequence). Trimming cost V 3 bases and J 6 bases; bases outside gene matches: 9. The CDR3 is made up of 16 amino acids. CDR3 DNA: TGTGCCAGCAGTTTCCGAGCGGGAGGGCCGGGGGATACGCAGTATTTT. Translating gives CASSFRAGGPGDTQYF.

The chain couples TRBV12-3 or TRBV12-4 to TRBJ2-2, with a tentative D call TRBD1 (5 bases). CDR3 length equals 12 residues. The V end was cut by 6 bases, the J end by 8 bases, with 10 bases between. The CDR3 loop reads CASRRDSGELFF. CDR3 nucleotides: TGTGCCAGCAGGCGCGACAGTGGGGAGCTGTTTTTT.

The rearrangement joins TRBV30 to TRBJ2-5, with 12 bases matching TRBD2. The trim removed 6 bases at V and 4 bases at J, leaving 12 bases unmatched. The CDR3 is 16 amino acids. Germline V gives CDR1 GTSNPN, CDR2 SVGIG (reference sequence). The chain's CDR3 is CACATGLAGGRETQYF. The CDR3 nucleotides read TGTGCCTGCGCGACAGGGCTAGCGGGGGGGCGAGAGACCCAGTACTTC. Full variable domain (missing parts from reference TRBV30 and TRBJ2-5): SQTIHQWPATLVQPVGSPLSLECTVEGTSNPNLYWYRQAAGRGLQLLFYSVGIGQISSEVPQNLSASRPQDRQFILSSKKLLLSDSGFYLCACATGLAGGRETQYFGPGTRLLVL.

CDR3 residues: CASILTPTYYNEQFF. The CDR3 nucleotides read TGTGCCAGCATCTTGACACCTACCTACTACAATGAGCAGTTCTTC. This chain links TRBV6-5 with TRBJ2-1; D call uncertain. Germline CDR1 and CDR2: MNHEY and SVGAGI. The V end lost 7 bases, the J end lost 3 bases, and 16 bases lay between the germline ends. The length of the CDR3 is 15 residues.

The chain uses TRBV5-1 and TRBJ2-7; TRBD2 aligns across 7 bases. This CDR3 is 14 amino acids long. Per the germline V gene, CDR1 is SGHRS and CDR2 is YFSETQ. With V trimmed by 4 bases and J by 1 base, 5 bases remained unmatched. The CDR3 is CASSPGGGSYEQYF. DNA for the CDR3: TGCGCCAGCAGCCCGGGCGGGGGTTCCTACGAGCAGTACTTC.

The V gene is TRBV27, the J gene TRBJ2-1, with a weak D call TRBD2 (6 bases). Germline loops: CDR1 MNHEY, CDR2 SMNVEV (reference sequence). The CDR3 runs 16 residues. Trimming cost V 2 bases and J 4 bases, with 15 bases left between them. CDR3 sequence reads: CASSLGGFGPYNEQFF. As DNA, the CDR3 is TGTGCCAGCAGTTTAGGGGGGTTTGGTCCTTACAATGAGCAGTTCTTC.

The chain is built from TRBV3-1 (or the pseudogene TRBV3-2) and TRBJ2-7; 10 bases agree with TRBD2. Germline V gives CDR1 LGHDT, CDR2 YNNKEL (reference sequence). V lost 1 base to trimming and J lost 3 bases; unmatched junction nucleotides: 6. The CDR3 loop spans 16 amino acids. CDR3 DNA: TGTGCCAGCAGCCAAGGGGTTGCTAGCGGGGGCTACGAGCAGTACTTC. It is translated as CASSQGVASGGYEQYF.

J is TRBJ2-6 and V is TRBV19, with TRBD2 identical over 9 bases. Germline CDR1 LNHDA, CDR2 SQIVND (reference sequence). The length of the CDR3 is 20 residues. After removal of 5 bases from V and 0 bases from J, the junction contained 14 bases not matched to a gene. The chain's CDR3 is CASSGGRGRRQSSGANVLTF. CDR3 coding DNA: TGTGCCAGTAGTGGCGGGAGGGGGCGCCGACAAAGCTCTGGGGCCAACGTCCTGACTTTC.

The chain has TRBV5-4 and TRBJ2-7; 7 positions match TRBD2. V lost 4 bases and J lost 3; bases outside the gene matches: 4. The CDR3 covers 13 residues. Germline V gene lookup returns CDR1 SGHNT and CDR2 YYREEE (reference sequence). The CDR3 nucleotides read TGTGCCAGCAGCCCGGGACTAAACTACGAGCAGTACTTC. This codes for CASSPGLNYEQYF. Using reference TRBV5-4 and TRBJ2-7 for the parts outside the CDR3, the full variable domain is ETGVTQSPTHLIKTRGQQVTLRCSSQSGHNTVSWYQQALGQGPQFIFQYYREEENGRGNFPPRFSGLQFPNYSSELNVNALELDDSALYLCASSPGLNYEQYFGPGTRLTVT.

This chain connects TRBV5-1 to TRBJ1-5; D is uncertain. Trimming took 4 bases from V and 6 from J, leaving 14 bases between them. Germline-derived CDR1 and CDR2 are SGHRS and YFSETQ. The CDR3 sequence is 14 residues long. The CDR3 spells CASSPDPGSQPQHF. The CDR3, as DNA: TGCGCCAGCAGCCCAGACCCGGGGAGTCAGCCCCAGCATTTT.

For the CDR3, the DNA is TGTGCCAGCAGCTTAGGGGACAGGGCCTATGAGCAGTTCTTC. Its translation: CASSLGDRAYEQFF. This chain links TRBV7-2 with TRBJ2-1; 9 bases fit TRBD1. The CDR3 totals 14 residues. CDR1 and CDR2 (germline): SGHTA, FQGNSA. Germline trimming cut 1 base from V and 8 bases from J; bases unmatched to any gene: 3.

The V call is TRBV29-1, the J call TRBJ2-1; D unresolved. Germline CDR1 and CDR2: SQVTM and ANQGSEA. Trimming removed 5 bases from V and 4 bases from J, with 15 bases in between. CDR3 length: 14 residues. The CDR3: CSVLSHSPYNEQFF. The CDR3 coding sequence is TGCAGCGTTCTCTCGCACTCACCTTACAATGAGCAGTTCTTC.

The chain carries TRBV3-1 (or the pseudogene TRBV3-2) and TRBJ1-4; 9 bases fit TRBD1. The CDR3 length is 15 residues. Germline lookup yields CDR1 LGHDT and CDR2 YNNKEL (reference sequence). Trimming at V came to 4 bases and at J to 5 bases, leaving 5 bases not matched to a gene. Written as DNA, the CDR3 is TGTGCCAGCAGCCGCATACAGGGGGCGAATGAAAAACTGTTTTTT. Translated: CASSRIQGANEKLFF.

On this clone itself: This CDR3 is also generated by other DNA sequences in the sample. The chain couples TRBV5-1 to TRBJ2-2; D is undetermined. CDR1 is SGHRS, CDR2 YFSETQ, per germline. The V end was cut by 3 bases, the J end by 5 bases, with 8 bases between. This CDR3 is 13 amino acids long. CDR3 nucleotides: TGCGCCAGCAGCTCACTTAATACCGGGGAGCTGTTTTTT. As protein: CASSSLNTGELFF.

The chain links TRBV5-1 to TRBJ2-2; the D gene is possibly TRBD2 (6 bases). This CDR3 comprises 16 residues. The ends were cut back, 3 bases at V and 0 bases at J, with 12 bases in the middle. Germline V gene lookup returns CDR1 SGHRS and CDR2 YFSETQ. Here the CDR3 reads CASSSSPGANTGELFF. CDR3 nucleotides: TGCGCCAGCAGCTCCTCCCCGGGGGCGAACACCGGGGAGCTGTTTTTT.

The rearrangement joins TRBV5-1 to TRBJ1-5, with a possible D match to TRBD1 (5 bases). CDR1 is SGHRS, CDR2 YFSETQ, per germline. Between the trimmed V and J ends, which lost 2 bases and 2 bases, there was a span of 11 bases. The CDR3 runs to 15 residues. As DNA, the CDR3 is TGCGCCAGCAGCTTATTAGGGGCTGGCAATCAGCCCCAGCATTTT. Amino acid sequence: CASSLLGAGNQPQHF.

The chain uses TRBV10-3 and TRBJ2-7, with TRBD1 matching 7 bases. The CDR3 totals 15 residues. The germline CDR1 and CDR2 sequences are ENHRY and SYGVKD. The V gene end was trimmed by 5 bases and the J gene end by 3 bases; junction bases not matched to a gene: 10. Written as DNA, the CDR3 is TGTGCCATCAGTAGGGACAGACTCCCTGGCTACGAGCAGTACTTC. It is translated as CAISRDRLPGYEQYF.

This rearrangement joins TRBV19 to TRBJ1-1; perhaps TRBD1 as D (6 bases). The CDR3 is made up of 17 amino acids. The germline CDR1 and CDR2 sequences are LNHDA and SQIVND (reference sequence). The V gene lost 4 bases and the J gene lost 11 bases, with 29 bases spanning the gap. CDR3 protein: CASSTPGAPSSSGGAFF. The CDR3 nucleotides are TGTGCCAGTAGTACCCCGGGGGCACCCTCGTCGAGCGGGGGGGCTTTCTTT.